The rows below give T cell receptor beta chains drawn from one sample of a study of neurological immune-mediated disorders. TCRdb called the 5' RACE reads again in MiXCR, with one record for every CDR3 protein. The table records 95,000 to 150,000 distinct CDR3 sequences, 3% to 3.5% of them present only once. Material: PBMCs. These receptor sequences come from a woman aged 30 to 39 with multiple sclerosis. CDR3s include the opening cysteine and the closing phenylalanine or tryptophan. D genes are given only for firm matches. For some rows the clone size is stated as once, few or many, or as a class when expanded; others skip it.

CDR3aa: CASTELDTIYF
CDR3nt: TGTGCCAGCACCGAGTTAGACACCATATATTTT
d_gene: .
v_gene: TRBV12-3/TRBV12-4
abundance: many
j_gene: TRBJ1-3

CDR3aa: CASSEYGTLQAQYF
CDR3nt: TGTGCCAGCAGTGAATACGGAACGTTGCAGGCGCAGTATTTT
d_gene: .
v_gene: TRBV25-1
abundance: .
j_gene: TRBJ2-3

CDR3aa: CASSYANEQYF
CDR3nt: TGTGCCAGCAGTTACGCCAACGAGCAGTACTTC
d_gene: .
v_gene: TRBV6-5
abundance: few
j_gene: TRBJ2-7

CDR3aa: CASSLDRSSSPLHF
CDR3nt: TGTGCCAGCAGCCTCGACAGGTCTAGTTCACCCCTCCACTTT
d_gene: .
v_gene: TRBV7-9
abundance: few
j_gene: TRBJ1-6

CDR3aa: CASRSGAQTYEQYF
CDR3nt: TGCGCCAGCAGATCAGGGGCACAGACCTACGAGCAGTACTTC
d_gene: .
v_gene: TRBV5-1
abundance: many
j_gene: TRBJ2-7

CDR3aa: CASSQGGGSYGYTF
CDR3nt: TGTGCCAGCAGTCAGGGAGGAGGTTCCTATGGCTACACCTTC
d_gene: .
v_gene: TRBV6-5
abundance: many
j_gene: TRBJ1-2

CDR3aa: CASSLWAGGGGQETQYF
CDR3nt: TGTGCCAGCAGTTTGTGGGCGGGAGGTGGGGGACAAGAGACCCAGTACTTC
d_gene: TRBD2
v_gene: TRBV12-3/TRBV12-4
abundance: many
j_gene: TRBJ2-5

CDR3aa: CASSLGGQGLGAFF
CDR3nt: TGTGCCAGCAGCTTAGGGGGTCAGGGTCTAGGAGCTTTCTTT
d_gene: .
v_gene: TRBV11-2
abundance: many
j_gene: TRBJ1-1

CDR3aa: CASSLESNYNEQFF
CDR3nt: TGTGCCAGCAGCTTAGAGTCCAACTACAATGAGCAGTTCTTC
d_gene: .
v_gene: TRBV7-9
abundance: many
j_gene: TRBJ2-1

CDR3aa: CSVRTLETQYF
CDR3nt: TGCAGCGTCCGGACCCTGGAGACCCAGTACTTC
d_gene: .
v_gene: TRBV29-1
abundance: many
j_gene: TRBJ2-5

CDR3aa: CASSLRTSGGTDTQYF
CDR3nt: TGTGCCAGCTCACTTAGGACTAGCGGTGGGACAGATACGCAGTATTTT
d_gene: TRBD2
v_gene: TRBV18
abundance: many
j_gene: TRBJ2-3

CDR3aa: CASSQDCPGASGYTF
CDR3nt: TGTGCCAGCAGCCAAGATTGCCCGGGGGCGTCTGGCTACACCTTC
d_gene: .
v_gene: TRBV3-1
abundance: many
j_gene: TRBJ1-2

CDR3aa: CASSSSPGITEAFF
CDR3nt: TGTGCCAGCAGTTCCTCTCCAGGGATCACTGAAGCTTTCTTT
d_gene: .
v_gene: TRBV6-5
abundance: many
j_gene: TRBJ1-1

CDR3aa: CASSRRDRDFGYTF
CDR3nt: TGTGCCAGCAGCAGAAGGGACAGGGACTTTGGCTACACCTTC
d_gene: TRBD1
v_gene: TRBV5-6
abundance: few
j_gene: TRBJ1-2

CDR3aa: CASSYSPGASGNTIYF
CDR3nt: TGTGCCAGCAGTTACTCGCCGGGGGCATCTGGAAACACCATATATTTT
d_gene: .
v_gene: TRBV6-5
abundance: many
j_gene: TRBJ1-3

CDR3aa: CASSSGPAYGSSYEQYF
CDR3nt: TGTGCCAGCAGCTCCGGACCGGCCTACGGAAGCTCCTACGAGCAGTACTTC
d_gene: .
v_gene: TRBV7-8
abundance: many
j_gene: TRBJ2-7

CDR3aa: CASSYRNEQYF
CDR3nt: TGTGCCAGCAGTTACCGTAACGAGCAGTACTTC
d_gene: .
v_gene: TRBV27
abundance: many
j_gene: TRBJ2-7

CDR3aa: CASRVQGNTEAFF
CDR3nt: TGTGCCAGCAGAGTCCAGGGAAACACTGAAGCTTTCTTT
d_gene: .
v_gene: TRBV6-1
abundance: many
j_gene: TRBJ1-1

CDR3aa: CASTAAGKYNEQFF
CDR3nt: TGTGCCAGCACGGCAGCGGGGAAGTATAATGAGCAGTTCTTC
d_gene: TRBD2
v_gene: TRBV12-3/TRBV12-4
abundance: many
j_gene: TRBJ2-1

CDR3aa: CASSFVTTGRNEQYF
CDR3nt: TGTGCCAGCAGTTTCGTTACGACAGGGCGGAACGAGCAGTACTTC
d_gene: TRBD1
v_gene: TRBV28
abundance: many
j_gene: TRBJ2-7

CDR3aa: CASSSGTDTEAFF
CDR3nt: TGTGCCAGCAGCTCCGGGACAGACACTGAAGCTTTCTTT
d_gene: TRBD1
v_gene: TRBV11-2
abundance: many
j_gene: TRBJ1-1

CDR3aa: CASRPTGIEVGYTF
CDR3nt: TGTGCCAGCAGACCGACAGGGATTGAAGTCGGCTACACCTTC
d_gene: TRBD1
v_gene: TRBV27
abundance: many
j_gene: TRBJ1-2

CDR3aa: CASSLVGSEETQYF
CDR3nt: TGTGCCAGCAGCTTGGTGGGATCGGAAGAGACCCAGTACTTC
d_gene: .
v_gene: TRBV5-5
abundance: many
j_gene: TRBJ2-5

CDR3aa: CASSLARQPPYNEQFF
CDR3nt: TGTGCCAGCAGCTTGGCCCGACAGCCTCCCTACAATGAGCAGTTCTTC
d_gene: .
v_gene: TRBV5-5
abundance: .
j_gene: TRBJ2-1

CDR3aa: CASSLRVLAGEVDNEQFF
CDR3nt: TGTGCCAGCAGCTTAAGGGTTTTAGCGGGAGAGGTGGACAATGAGCAGTTCTTC
d_gene: TRBD2
v_gene: TRBV7-8
abundance: many
j_gene: TRBJ2-1

CDR3aa: CASSLEVGRRAAFF
CDR3nt: TGTGCCAGCAGCTTAGAAGTGGGTCGCAGGGCCGCTTTCTTT
d_gene: .
v_gene: TRBV7-2
abundance: many
j_gene: TRBJ1-1

CDR3aa: CASSPNAGGSGNTIYF
CDR3nt: TGCGCCAGCAGCCCAAACGCAGGGGGATCTGGAAACACCATATATTTT
d_gene: TRBD1
v_gene: TRBV5-1
abundance: many
j_gene: TRBJ1-3

CDR3aa: CASSADHYGYTF
CDR3nt: TGTGCCAGCAGCGCGGACCACTATGGCTACACCTTC
d_gene: .
v_gene: TRBV7-6
abundance: many
j_gene: TRBJ1-2

CDR3aa: CAPVGPGNTIYF
CDR3nt: TGTGCCCCGGTGGGCCCTGGAAACACCATATATTTT
d_gene: .
v_gene: TRBV7-9
abundance: many
j_gene: TRBJ1-3

CDR3aa: CASSQESPAGELFF
CDR3nt: TGCGCCAGCAGCCAAGAGTCCCCCGCCGGGGAGCTGTTTTTT
d_gene: .
v_gene: TRBV4-1
abundance: many
j_gene: TRBJ2-2

CDR3aa: CASSARGTTNEKLFF
CDR3nt: TGCGCCAGCAGCGCCAGGGGAACAACTAATGAAAAACTGTTTTTT
d_gene: .
v_gene: TRBV5-1
abundance: many
j_gene: TRBJ1-4

CDR3aa: CASSAGLATNEQYF
CDR3nt: TGTGCCAGCAGTGCCGGACTAGCGACCAACGAGCAGTACTTC
d_gene: TRBD2
v_gene: TRBV6-2/TRBV6-3
abundance: many
j_gene: TRBJ2-7

CDR3aa: CASSVGWQSSYEQYF
CDR3nt: TGTGCCAGCAGCGTAGGTTGGCAGAGCTCCTACGAGCAGTACTTC
d_gene: .
v_gene: TRBV9
abundance: .
j_gene: TRBJ2-7

CDR3aa: CASSQVNSWQGARNEQFF
CDR3nt: TGCGCCAGCAGCCAAGTAAATTCATGGCAGGGGGCCCGGAATGAGCAGTTCTTC
d_gene: TRBD1
v_gene: TRBV4-1
abundance: many
j_gene: TRBJ2-1

CDR3aa: CASSLAQGPDTQYF
CDR3nt: TGTGCCAGCAGCTTAGCCCAGGGGCCAGATACGCAGTATTTT
d_gene: .
v_gene: TRBV7-2
abundance: many
j_gene: TRBJ2-3

CDR3aa: CASSGAASYEQYF
CDR3nt: TGTGCCAGCAGTGGGGCGGCATCCTACGAGCAGTACTTC
d_gene: .
v_gene: TRBV2
abundance: .
j_gene: TRBJ2-7

CDR3aa: CSVEGLAFRNEQFF
CDR3nt: TGCAGCGTTGAAGGGCTAGCGTTTCGCAATGAGCAGTTCTTC
d_gene: .
v_gene: TRBV29-1
abundance: many
j_gene: TRBJ2-1

CDR3aa: CSARLAGGRGDTQYF
CDR3nt: TGCAGTGCTAGACTAGCGGGGGGGCGGGGAGATACGCAGTATTTT
d_gene: TRBD2
v_gene: TRBV20-1
abundance: many
j_gene: TRBJ2-3

CDR3aa: CASSLAGGSSYNSPLHF
CDR3nt: TGCGCCAGCAGCTTGGCTGGCGGAAGCTCCTATAATTCACCCCTCCACTTT
d_gene: .
v_gene: TRBV5-1
abundance: many
j_gene: TRBJ1-6

CDR3aa: CATSDGQGSGELFF
CDR3nt: TGTGCCACCAGTGATGGACAGGGGTCCGGGGAGCTGTTTTTT
d_gene: TRBD1
v_gene: TRBV24-1
abundance: many
j_gene: TRBJ2-2

CDR3aa: CASSQATGGTSGYTF
CDR3nt: TGCGCCAGCAGCCAAGCGACAGGGGGCACGAGTGGCTACACCTTC
d_gene: TRBD1
v_gene: TRBV4-3
abundance: .
j_gene: TRBJ1-2

CDR3aa: CASSQFPQGAREQYF
CDR3nt: TGTGCCAGCAGCCAGTTCCCACAGGGGGCGCGGGAGCAGTACTTC
d_gene: TRBD1
v_gene: TRBV3-1
abundance: many
j_gene: TRBJ2-7